This T cell receptor (beta chain) was captured in a study of control samples from healthy donors and cancer patients. Assay: immunoSEQ multiplex PCR; the TCRdb copy retains only in-frame clones and omits some. The sample carries about 200,000 clones, about 90% recorded once. With 5 bases clipped from V and 1 base from J, the junction kept 7 bases outside the gene matches. The CDR3 spans 15 residues. Germline CDR1 and CDR2: SNHLY and FYNNEI. J is TRBJ1-1 and V is TRBV2; 7 bases map to TRBD1. The sample was blood. This clonotype was sampled from a man aged 25-40 years in good health. The CDR3 here is CASSPRGTENTEAFF. The DNA of the CDR3 is TGTGCCAGCAGTCCCAGGGGGACCGAGAACACTGAAGCTTTCTTT.